The 5 T cell receptor beta chains presented below share a single source sample, sequenced in a study of T cells in tumors after PD-1 blockade (dated 2019 in TCRdb). The library was generated by the immunoSEQ multiplex PCR assay. In its TCRdb copy, this immuneACCESS table keeps in-frame sequences only and misses some clones. Where compared with another copy, unresolved V genes explain less than half of these, and the others have no known cause. This sample gives around 3,000 clones in total; 71% of them show up just once. The ten largest clonotypes hold roughly a sixth of the sample. What this sample's time point label stands for: first of two post-therapy site-matched biopsies roughly 2 months apart. The specimen was tumor tissue, collected after anti-PD-1 treatment. The origin of the receptors is a human donor with basal cell carcinoma.

V gene TRBV7-9 combines with J gene TRBJ2-7; TRBD1 agrees at 9 bases. J lost 7 bases, V lost 4 bases, and 8 bases had no gene match. Germline V gives CDR1 SEHNR, CDR2 FQNEAQ (reference sequence). The CDR3 is made up of 14 amino acids. CDR3 in DNA: TGTGCCAGCAGCTGGGGACAGGGCCTGTGGGAGCAGTACTTC. Encoded protein: CASSWGQGLWEQYF.

The V call is TRBV14, the J call TRBJ2-1; weak D call: TRBD2 (7 bases). V lost 4 bases, J lost 8 bases, and 18 bases lay in between. The CDR3 extends over 15 amino acids. Germline V gene data show CDR1 as SGHDN and CDR2 as FVKESK. The DNA for the CDR3 is TGTGCCAGCAGCCCCCGGGGGGCCCCTTTAGATGAGCAGTTCTTC. Translating it yields CASSPRGAPLDEQFF.

The rearrangement uses TRBV2 and TRBJ1-6, with D uncertain. V lost 3 bases, J lost 4 bases, and 10 bases lay in between. Germline V gene sequence: CDR1 SNHLY, CDR2 FYNNEI. CDR3 length: 15 residues. CDR3 DNA sequence: TGTGCCAGCAGTGAGGGAGGGCGTTATAATTCACCCCTCCACTTT. Its translation is CASSEGGRYNSPLHF.

The chain is built from TRBV7-2 and TRBJ2-1; the match to TRBD1 covers 12 bases. The CDR3 contains 15 residues. With V trimmed by 2 bases and J by 7 bases, 3 bases remained unmatched. The germline gives CDR1 SGHTA, CDR2 FQGNSA. CDR3 sequence (DNA): TGTGCCAGCAGCTTAAGGGACAGGGGGCGAAATGAGCAGTTCTTC. This gives the protein CASSLRDRGRNEQFF.

The chain recombines TRBV5-6 with TRBJ2-2, with a possible D match to TRBD1 (5 bases). The CDR3 has 15 residues. Germline V gene sequence: CDR1 SGHDT, CDR2 YYEEEE. V was pared by 3 bases and J by 4 bases, with 13 bases between. CDR3 residues: CASSYQGSGTGELFF. The CDR3 DNA reads TGTGCCAGCAGCTATCAGGGATCGGGCACCGGGGAGCTGTTTTTT.